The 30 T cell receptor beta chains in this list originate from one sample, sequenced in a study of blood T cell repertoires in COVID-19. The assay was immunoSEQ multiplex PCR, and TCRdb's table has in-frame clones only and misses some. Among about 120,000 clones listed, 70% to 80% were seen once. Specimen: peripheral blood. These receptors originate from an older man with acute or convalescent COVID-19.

The CDR3 here is CASSPRGLEETQYF. In DNA form, the CDR3 reads TGTGCCAGCAGCCCCCGCGGCCTTGAAGAGACCCAGTACTTC. This chain connects TRBV6-2 or TRBV6-3 to TRBJ2-5; D gene ambiguous. CDR1 and CDR2 from the germline V gene are MNHEY and SVGEGT. This CDR3 has 14 amino acids. Trimming pared 6 bases from V and 3 bases from J, leaving 14 bases between.

CDR3 loop: CASSLGLARTGELFF. The CDR3 DNA follows: TGTGCCAGCAGCTTAGGTCTAGCCCGGACCGGGGAGCTGTTTTTT. This rearrangement joins TRBV11-3 to TRBJ2-2, with TRBD2 as a possible D gene (5 bases). V was shortened by 1 base and J by 5 bases, with 11 bases between the two germline ends. The CDR3 is made up of 15 amino acids. Per the germline V gene, CDR1 is SGHNT and CDR2 is YENEEA.

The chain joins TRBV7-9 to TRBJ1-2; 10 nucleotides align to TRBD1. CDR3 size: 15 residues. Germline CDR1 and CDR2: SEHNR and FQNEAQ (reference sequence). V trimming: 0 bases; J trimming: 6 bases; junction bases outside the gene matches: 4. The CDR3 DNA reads TGTGCCAGCAGCTTAGCTGGAGGGACAGGGGATGGCTACACCTTC. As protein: CASSLAGGTGDGYTF.

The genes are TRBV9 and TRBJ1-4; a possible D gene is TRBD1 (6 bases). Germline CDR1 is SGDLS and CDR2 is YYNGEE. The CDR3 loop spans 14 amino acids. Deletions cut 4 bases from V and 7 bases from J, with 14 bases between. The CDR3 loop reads CASSKQGSGEKLFF. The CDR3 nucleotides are TGTGCCAGCAGCAAACAGGGTTCTGGTGAAAAACTGTTTTTT.

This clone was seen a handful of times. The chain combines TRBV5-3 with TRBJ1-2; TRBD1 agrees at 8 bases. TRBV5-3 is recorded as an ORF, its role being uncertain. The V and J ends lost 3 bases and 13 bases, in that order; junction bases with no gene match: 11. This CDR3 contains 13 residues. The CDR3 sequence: CARSSGQVLWRTF. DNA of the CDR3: TGTGCCAGAAGCTCGGGACAGGTTCTTTGGCGCACCTTC.

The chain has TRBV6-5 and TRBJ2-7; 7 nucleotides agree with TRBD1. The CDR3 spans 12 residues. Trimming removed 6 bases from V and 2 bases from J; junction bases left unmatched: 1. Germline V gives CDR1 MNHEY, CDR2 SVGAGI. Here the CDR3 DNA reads TGTGCCAGCAGCGGACAGGCCTACGAGCAGTACTTC. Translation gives CASSGQAYEQYF.

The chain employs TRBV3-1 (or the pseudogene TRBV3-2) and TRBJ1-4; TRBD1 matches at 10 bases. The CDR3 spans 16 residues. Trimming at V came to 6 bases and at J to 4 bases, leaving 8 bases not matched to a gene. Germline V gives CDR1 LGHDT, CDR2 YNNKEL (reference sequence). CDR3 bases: TGTGCCAGCAGGGGAAAGGGACAGGGGAGTAATGAAAAACTGTTTTTT. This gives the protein CASRGKGQGSNEKLFF.

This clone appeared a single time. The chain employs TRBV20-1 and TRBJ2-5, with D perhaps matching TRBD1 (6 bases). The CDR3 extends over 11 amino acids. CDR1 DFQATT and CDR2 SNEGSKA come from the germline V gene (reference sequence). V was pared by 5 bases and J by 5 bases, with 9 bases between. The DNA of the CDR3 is TGCAGTGCTTTAACAGGGGAGACCCAGTACTTC. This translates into CSALTGETQYF.

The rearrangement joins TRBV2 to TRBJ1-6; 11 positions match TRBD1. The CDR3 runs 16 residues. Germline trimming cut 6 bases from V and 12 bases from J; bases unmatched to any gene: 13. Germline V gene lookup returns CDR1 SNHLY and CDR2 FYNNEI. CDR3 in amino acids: CASRTDRGPFAGPLHF. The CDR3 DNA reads TGTGCCAGCAGGACGGACAGGGGGCCGTTCGCTGGACCCCTCCACTTT.

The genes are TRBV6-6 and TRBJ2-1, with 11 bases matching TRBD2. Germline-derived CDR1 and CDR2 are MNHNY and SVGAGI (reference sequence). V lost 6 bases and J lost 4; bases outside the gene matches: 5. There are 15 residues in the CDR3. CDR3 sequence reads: CASRLAGVGYNEQFF. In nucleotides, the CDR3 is TGTGCCAGCAGACTAGCGGGAGTCGGTTACAATGAGCAGTTCTTC.

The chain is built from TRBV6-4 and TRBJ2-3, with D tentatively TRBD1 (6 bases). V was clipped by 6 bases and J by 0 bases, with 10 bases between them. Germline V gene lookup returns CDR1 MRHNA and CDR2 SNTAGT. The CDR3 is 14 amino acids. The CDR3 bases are TGTGCCAGCAGCAACAGGGATAGCACAGATACGCAGTATTTT. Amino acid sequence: CASSNRDSTDTQYF.

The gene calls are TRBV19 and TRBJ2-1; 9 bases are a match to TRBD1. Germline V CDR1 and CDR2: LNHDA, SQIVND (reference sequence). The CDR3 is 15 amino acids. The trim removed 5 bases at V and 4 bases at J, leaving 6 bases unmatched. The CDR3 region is CASSAGQGTYNEQFF. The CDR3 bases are TGTGCCAGTAGTGCGGGACAGGGCACTTACAATGAGCAGTTCTTC.

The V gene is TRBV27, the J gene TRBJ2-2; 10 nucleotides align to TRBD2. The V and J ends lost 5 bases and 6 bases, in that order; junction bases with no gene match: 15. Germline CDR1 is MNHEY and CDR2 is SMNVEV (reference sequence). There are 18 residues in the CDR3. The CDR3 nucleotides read TGTGCCAGCAGTCCCTACCGGAGCGGGGGGGCTTCCGCCGGGGAGCTGTTTTTT. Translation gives CASSPYRSGGASAGELFF.

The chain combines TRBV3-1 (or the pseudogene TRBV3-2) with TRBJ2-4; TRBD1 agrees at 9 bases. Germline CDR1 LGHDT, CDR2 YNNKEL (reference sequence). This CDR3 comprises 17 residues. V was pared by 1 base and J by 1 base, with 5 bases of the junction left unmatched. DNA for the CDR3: TGTGCCAGCAGCCAAGTTTGGGACAGGGATGCCAAAAACATTCAGTACTTC. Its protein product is CASSQVWDRDAKNIQYF.

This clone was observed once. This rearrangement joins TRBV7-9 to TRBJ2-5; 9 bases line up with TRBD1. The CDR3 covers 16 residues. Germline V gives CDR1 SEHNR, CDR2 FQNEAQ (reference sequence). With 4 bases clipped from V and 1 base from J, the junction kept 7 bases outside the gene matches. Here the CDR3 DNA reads TGTGCCAGCAGCTCCACACAGGGGGCCCTCCAAGAGACCCAGTACTTC. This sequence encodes CASSSTQGALQETQYF.

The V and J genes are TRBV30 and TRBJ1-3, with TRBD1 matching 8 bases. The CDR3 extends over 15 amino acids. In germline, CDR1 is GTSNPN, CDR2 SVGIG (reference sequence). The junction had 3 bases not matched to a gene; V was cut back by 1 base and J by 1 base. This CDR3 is CAWSGDRGSGNTIYF. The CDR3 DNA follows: TGTGCCTGGAGTGGAGACAGGGGTTCTGGAAACACCATATATTTT.

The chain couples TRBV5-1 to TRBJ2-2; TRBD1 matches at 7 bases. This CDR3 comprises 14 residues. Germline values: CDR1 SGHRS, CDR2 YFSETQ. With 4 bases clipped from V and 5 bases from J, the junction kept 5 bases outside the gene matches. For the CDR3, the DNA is TGCGCCAGCAGCACTACAGGGGTTACCGGGGAGCTGTTTTTT. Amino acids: CASSTTGVTGELFF.

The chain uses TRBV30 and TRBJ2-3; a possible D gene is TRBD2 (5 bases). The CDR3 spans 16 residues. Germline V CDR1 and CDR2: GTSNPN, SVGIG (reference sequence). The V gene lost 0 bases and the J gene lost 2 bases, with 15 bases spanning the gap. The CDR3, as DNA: TGTGCCTGGAGTGTACAAAGAGGGCTATCCACAGATACGCAGTATTTT. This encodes CAWSVQRGLSTDTQYF. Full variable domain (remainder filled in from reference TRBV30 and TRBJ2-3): SQTIHQWPATLVQPVGSPLSLECTVEGTSNPNLYWYRQAAGRGLQLLFYSVGIGQISSEVPQNLSASRPQDRQFILSSKKLLLSDSGFYLCAWSVQRGLSTDTQYFGPGTRLTVL.

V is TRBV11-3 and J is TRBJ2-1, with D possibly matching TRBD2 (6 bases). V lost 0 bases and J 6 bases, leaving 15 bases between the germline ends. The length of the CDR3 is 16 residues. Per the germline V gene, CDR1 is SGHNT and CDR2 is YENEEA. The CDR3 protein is CASSLDPPRAGNEQFF. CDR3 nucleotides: TGTGCCAGCAGCTTAGATCCCCCGAGAGCGGGCAATGAGCAGTTCTTC. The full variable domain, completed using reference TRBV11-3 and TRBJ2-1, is EAGVVQSPRYKIIEKKQPVAFWCNPISGHNTLYWYLQNLGQGPELLIRYENEEAVDDSQLPKDRFSAERLKGVDSTLKIQPAELGDSAVYLCASSLDPPRAGNEQFFGPGTRLTVL.

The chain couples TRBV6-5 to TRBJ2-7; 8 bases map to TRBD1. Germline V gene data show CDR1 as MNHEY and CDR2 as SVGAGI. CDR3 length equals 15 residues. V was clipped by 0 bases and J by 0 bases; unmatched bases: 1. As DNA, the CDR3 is TGTGCCAGCAGTTACTCCCAGGGGGCCTCCTACGAGCAGTACTTC. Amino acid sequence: CASSYSQGASYEQYF.

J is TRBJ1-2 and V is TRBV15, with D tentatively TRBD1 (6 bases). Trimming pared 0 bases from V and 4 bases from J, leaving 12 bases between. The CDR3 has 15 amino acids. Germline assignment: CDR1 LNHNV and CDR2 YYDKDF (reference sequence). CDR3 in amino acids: CATSRDPLQGYGYTF. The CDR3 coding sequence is TGTGCCACCAGCAGAGATCCACTACAGGGCTATGGCTACACCTTC.

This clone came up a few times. Written as DNA, the CDR3 is TGTGCCAGCAGCTTAGCGTCAAGGACAGGGGGTACCGGGGAGCTGTTTTTT. Protein sequence: CASSLASRTGGTGELFF. The chain employs TRBV7-6 and TRBJ2-2; 10 nucleotides agree with TRBD1. The CDR3 sequence is 17 residues long. CDR1 and CDR2 (germline): SGHVS, FNYEAQ. The J segment lost 5 bases and the V segment lost 0 bases, leaving 6 bases of the junction unmatched.

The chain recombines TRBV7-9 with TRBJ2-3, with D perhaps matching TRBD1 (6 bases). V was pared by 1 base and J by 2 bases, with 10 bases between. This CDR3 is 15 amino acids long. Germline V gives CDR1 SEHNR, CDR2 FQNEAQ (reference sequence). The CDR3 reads CASSLVGQLTDTQYF. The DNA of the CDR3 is TGTGCCAGCAGCTTAGTAGGACAGCTCACAGATACGCAGTATTTT.

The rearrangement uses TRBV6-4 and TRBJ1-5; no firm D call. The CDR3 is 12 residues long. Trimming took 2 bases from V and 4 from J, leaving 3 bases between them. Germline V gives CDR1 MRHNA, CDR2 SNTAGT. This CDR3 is CASSDPNQPQHF. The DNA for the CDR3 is TGTGCCAGCAGTGACCCGAATCAGCCCCAGCATTTT.

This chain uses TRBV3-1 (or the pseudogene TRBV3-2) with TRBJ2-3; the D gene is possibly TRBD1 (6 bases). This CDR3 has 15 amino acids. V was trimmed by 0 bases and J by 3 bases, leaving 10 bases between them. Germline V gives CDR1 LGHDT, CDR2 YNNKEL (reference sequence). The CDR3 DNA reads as TGTGCCAGCAGCCAAGAGTGGCAGGGGACAGATACGCAGTATTTT. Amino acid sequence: CASSQEWQGTDTQYF.

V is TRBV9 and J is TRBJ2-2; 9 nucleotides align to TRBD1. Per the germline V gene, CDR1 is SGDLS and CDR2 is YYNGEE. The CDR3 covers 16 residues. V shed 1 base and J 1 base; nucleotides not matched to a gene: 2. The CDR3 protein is CASSVRQGGNTGELFF. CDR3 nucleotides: TGTGCCAGCAGCGTACGACAGGGGGGGAACACCGGGGAGCTGTTTTTT.

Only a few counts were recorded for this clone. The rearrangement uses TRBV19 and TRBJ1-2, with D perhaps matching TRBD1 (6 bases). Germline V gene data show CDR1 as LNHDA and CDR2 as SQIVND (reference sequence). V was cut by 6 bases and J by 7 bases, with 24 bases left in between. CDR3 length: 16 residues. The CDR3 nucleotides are TGTGCCAGTAGAACAGGGACGTCGTTCCCCCCTCTTGGCTACACCTTC. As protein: CASRTGTSFPPLGYTF.

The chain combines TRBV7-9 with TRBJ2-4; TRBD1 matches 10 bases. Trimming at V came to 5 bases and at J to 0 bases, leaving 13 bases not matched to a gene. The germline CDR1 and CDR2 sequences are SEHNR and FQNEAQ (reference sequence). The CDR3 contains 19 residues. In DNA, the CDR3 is TGTGCCAGCAGCCTAATCACCGGGACAGGGGATCGAGCCAAAAACATTCAGTACTTC. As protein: CASSLITGTGDRAKNIQYF.

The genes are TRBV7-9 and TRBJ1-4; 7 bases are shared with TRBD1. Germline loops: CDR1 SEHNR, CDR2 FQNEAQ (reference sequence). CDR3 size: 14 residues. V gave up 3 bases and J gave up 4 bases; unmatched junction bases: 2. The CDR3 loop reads CASSLTGSNEKLFF. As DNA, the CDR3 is TGTGCCAGCAGCTTGACAGGGAGTAATGAAAAACTGTTTTTT. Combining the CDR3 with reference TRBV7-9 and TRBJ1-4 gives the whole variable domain DTGVSQNPRHKITKRGQNVTFRCDPISEHNRLYWYRQTLGQGPEFLTYFQNEAQLEKSRLLSDRFSAERPKGSFSTLEIQRTEQGDSAMYLCASSLTGSNEKLFFGSGTQLSVL.

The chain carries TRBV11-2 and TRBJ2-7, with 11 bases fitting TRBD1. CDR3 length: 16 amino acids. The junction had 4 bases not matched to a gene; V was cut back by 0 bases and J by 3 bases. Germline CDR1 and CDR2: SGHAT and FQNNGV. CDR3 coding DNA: TGTGCCAGCAGCTTAGAAGGGACAGGGGGGATCTACGAGCAGTACTTC. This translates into CASSLEGTGGIYEQYF.